Listed here are 15 T cell receptor delta chains from one sample, sequenced in a study of gamma-delta chains in newborns, infants, children. TCRdb reprocessed the reads using CATT. The table shows about 780 delta-chain clones, with approximately 1% occurring only once. Sequencing was carried out using blood. The receptors here all came from a child in good health.

A word on this clone: This likely traces to a read error, being one base from a far larger clone. Distinct nucleotide sequences in the sample also encode this CDR3. The chain has TRDV2 and TRDJ1; TRDD3 matches at 10 bases. The V and J ends lost 0 bases and 0 bases, in that order; junction bases with no gene match: 15. Germline-derived CDR1 and CDR2 are GEAIGNYY and EKD. This CDR3 contains 20 residues. The CDR3 reads CACDTVTGGSSSGDTDKLIF. The CDR3 bases are TGTGCCTGTGACACCGTCACTGGGGGATCCTCGTCAGGGGACACCGATAAACTCATCTTT.

As to this clone: With a far larger clone one base away, a read error is the likely cause. Other DNA sequences in this sample translate to the same CDR3. This rearrangement joins TRDV1 to TRDJ1, with 9 bases lining up with TRDD3. The CDR3 is made up of 22 amino acids. Germline CDR1 is TSWWSYY and CDR2 is QGS. The V and J ends lost 0 bases and 0 bases, in that order; junction bases with no gene match: 20. CDR3 protein: CALGELCLPSGGYCPYTDKLIF. The CDR3 DNA sequence: TGTGCTCTTGGGGAACTATGCCTACCCAGTGGGGGATATTGCCCATACACCGATAAACTCATCTTT.

This clone was found a few times. A far larger clone is just one base off, so this is likely a read error. Other DNA sequences within the sample encode an identical CDR3. The CDR3 region is CALGELSPTRQTGGFTDKLIF. The CDR3 bases are TGTGCTCTTGGGGAGCTCTCGCCTACCCGGCAGACTGGGGGATTCACCGATAAACTCATCTTT. This chain connects TRDV1 to TRDJ1; TRDD3 aligns across 10 bases. J was trimmed by 1 base and V by 3 bases; bases with no gene match: 20. The CDR3 length is 21 residues. Per germline, CDR1 TSWWSYY and CDR2 QGS.

With respect to this clone: A read error is the likely source, as a far larger clone sits one nucleotide away. In the same sample, other DNA sequences code for this CDR3. The chain combines TRDV2 with TRDJ1; 13 bases are a match to TRDD3. After removal of 1 base from V and 2 bases from J, the junction contained 12 bases not matched to a gene. CDR3 length equals 19 residues. CDR1 GEAIGNYY and CDR2 EKD come from the germline V gene. In DNA, the CDR3 is TGTGCCTGTGACACGTTACTGGGGGATACGTGGACCCAGACCGATAAACTCATCTTT. It codes for CACDTLLGDTWTQTDKLIF.

Remarks on this clone: A far larger clone is just one base off, so this is likely a read error. This specimen includes other DNA sequences encoding the same CDR3. The chain uses TRDV2 and TRDJ3, with 8 bases identical to TRDD3. This CDR3 comprises 18 residues. Germline V gene sequence: CDR1 GEAIGNYY, CDR2 EKD. CDR3 sequence: CACDTLLGVTWDTRQMFF. The CDR3 DNA is TGTGCCTGTGACACCTTACTGGGGGTTACCTGGGACACTCGACAGATGTTTTTC.

As regards this clone: The mismatch at residue 17 between this DNA's translation and the TCRdb protein of a much larger clone likely reflects a read error; the protein shown is translated from the DNA. V gene TRDV1 combines with J gene TRDJ1; 10 bases are shared with TRDD3. Germline-derived CDR1 and CDR2 are TSWWSYY and QGS. The CDR3 is 20 amino acids. CDR3 loop: CALGDTIFHWGILGGDELIF. As DNA, the CDR3 is TGTGCTCTTGGGGACACAATTTTCCATTGGGGGATACTCGGGGGCGATGAACTCATCTTT.

With regard to this clone: Being one base from a much bigger clone, this may be a read error. This same CDR3 is encoded by further DNA sequences in the sample. CDR3 region: CALGELIPPTSRGWGIRAPLPDKLIF. Written as DNA, the CDR3 is TGTGCTCTTGGGGAGCTAATCCCTCCTACAAGCCGTGGATGGGGGATACGCGCCCCCCTTCCCGATAAACTCATCTTT. This sequence joins TRDV1 and TRDJ1, with 11 bases that match TRDD3. V was clipped by 3 bases and J by 3 bases; unmatched bases: 36. Germline assignment: CDR1 TSWWSYY and CDR2 QGS. The CDR3 is made up of 26 amino acids.

This clone was seen a handful of times. The protein held in TCRdb is that of a much larger clone and does not match this DNA's translation at residue 15, likely because of a read error; the protein shown is translated from the DNA. V gene TRDV2 combines with J gene TRDJ1; TRDD3 aligns across 12 bases. Germline CDR1 and CDR2: GEAIGNYY and EKD. This CDR3 is built from 19 residues. CDR3 in amino acids: CACDTLLGDTWTQTGKLIF. The CDR3 nucleotides read TGTGCCTGTGACACGTTACTGGGGGATACATGGACCCAGACCGGTAAACTCATCTTT.

A remark on this clone: With a far larger clone one base away, a read error is the likely cause. Other nucleotide sequences from this sample produce the same CDR3. The chain recombines TRDV3 with TRDJ1; 7 bases are a match to TRDD3. CDR1 is TVYSNPD, CDR2 GDNSRS, per germline (reference sequence). CDR3 size: 17 residues. CDR3 sequence reads: CAFNPSAILGMFDKLIF. In DNA form, the CDR3 reads TGTGCCTTTAATCCTTCAGCGATACTGGGGATGTTCGATAAGCTCATCTTT. The full variable domain, with the rest looked up from reference TRDV3 and TRDJ1, is CDKVTQSSPDQTVASGSEVVLLCTYDTVYSNPDLFWYRIRPDYSFQFVFYGDNSRSEGADFTQGRFSVKHILTQKAFHLVISPVRTEDSATYYCAFNPSAILGMFDKLIFGKGTRVTVEP.

In its sample, this clone was seen a few times. Only one base separates this from a far larger clonotype, so it likely reflects a read error. The chain uses TRDV2 and TRDJ1, with 12 bases that match TRDD3. Germline V CDR1 and CDR2: GEAIGNYY, EKD. V gave up 1 base and J gave up 3 bases; unmatched junction bases: 14. The CDR3 extends over 19 amino acids. The CDR3 DNA sequence: TGTGCCTGTGACACGTTACTGGGGGATACATGGACCCAGGCCGATAAACTCATCTTT. Translating it yields CACDTLLGDTWTQADKLIF.

The chain links TRDV2 to TRDJ1; 11 nucleotides align to TRDD3. Looked up from germline, CDR1 is GEAIGNYY and CDR2 is EKD. The CDR3 has 17 residues. V shed 1 base, J shed 9 bases, and the junction held 15 bases outside the gene matches. CDR3 residues: CACDTLLGDRGPSELIF. The DNA for the CDR3 is TGTGCCTGTGACACGTTACTGGGGGATAGGGGCCCCTCGGAACTCATCTTT.

This clone showed up just a few times. A read error is the likely source, as a far larger clone sits one nucleotide away. The sample holds other DNA sequences that translate to the same CDR3. The V and J genes are TRDV2 and TRDJ3, with 8 bases fitting TRDD3. The CDR3 has 21 residues. In germline, CDR1 is GEAIGNYY, CDR2 EKD. CDR3 DNA: TGTGCCTGTGACACCCCCAGTACTGGGGGCCAAAGCTCCTGGGACACTCGACAGATGTTTTTC. Translation gives CACDTPSTGGQSSWDTRQMFF.

Only a few counts were recorded for this clone. This DNA's translation differs at residue 8 from TCRdb's protein, which comes from a much larger clone; a read error is likely, and the protein shown is translated from the DNA. This rearrangement joins TRDV2 to TRDJ3; D not resolved. The germline V and J ends were trimmed by 0 bases and 0 bases, with 17 bases remaining between them. This CDR3 comprises 20 residues. CDR1 and CDR2 (germline): GEAIGNYY, EKD. DNA of the CDR3: TGTGCCTGTGACACCTTGAAGCAGATTCCAAGCTCCTGGGACACCCGACAGATGTTTTTC. Translation: CACDTLKQIPSSWDTRQMFF.

In its sample, this clone was seen a few times. A far larger clone is one nucleotide away, so this likely arose from a read error. The gene calls are TRDV2 and TRDJ1, with TRDD3 matching 10 bases. Germline-derived CDR1 and CDR2 are GEAIGNYY and EKD. V lost 0 bases to trimming and J lost 0 bases; unmatched junction nucleotides: 15. This CDR3 has 20 amino acids. CDR3 amino acids: CACDTITGGSSSGDTDKLIF. The DNA of the CDR3 is TGTGCCTGTGACACCATTACTGGGGGATCCTCGTCAGGGGACACCGATAAACTCATCTTT.

This clone appeared a few times. This sequence is one base from a far larger clone and is likely a read error. Other DNA sequences in this specimen translate into the identical CDR3. The chain links TRDV2 to TRDJ1, with TRDD3 matching over 9 bases. The CDR3 runs 22 residues. Germline assignment: CDR1 GEAIGNYY and CDR2 EKD. V was clipped by 3 bases and J by 0 bases; unmatched bases: 25. The CDR3 DNA reads TGTGCCTGTGACCCTCTGGGGGATTTTCATACCAGGGATACCGGGTACACCGATAAACTCATCTTT. Protein: CACDPLGDFHTRDTGYTDKLIF.